The rows below give T cell receptor beta chains drawn from one sample of a study of T cell responses to AZD1222 COVID-19 vaccine. This table comes from immunoSEQ multiplex PCR, and its TCRdb copy is limited to in-frame clones, with some not included. This table has about 160,000 clones, approximately 90% appearing once. The starting material was peripheral blood, obtained 28 days after the second AZD1222 dose. These receptors all stem from an adult who received the AZD1222 COVID-19 vaccine. The conserved cysteine and the conserved F or W are not part of the CDR3 here.

v_gene: TRBV5-1
j_gene: TRBJ2-1
len: 15
CDR3aa: ASSLEGWGGTYNEQF

v_gene: TRBV6-5
j_gene: TRBJ1-6
len: 13
CDR3aa: ASSYSDIRGSPLH

v_gene: TRBV6-5
j_gene: TRBJ1-1
len: 11
CDR3aa: ASRRWENTEAF

v_gene: TRBV18
j_gene: TRBJ1-5
len: 11
CDR3aa: ASSPTLGGPQH

v_gene: TRBV7-3
j_gene: TRBJ2-1
len: 10
CDR3aa: ASSLSETEQF

v_gene: TRBV9
j_gene: TRBJ2-6
len: 15
CDR3aa: ASSVGQGKAGANVLT

v_gene: TRBV7-9
j_gene: TRBJ2-2
len: 11
CDR3aa: ASRGRGAGELF

v_gene: TRBV5-1
j_gene: TRBJ2-7
len: 12
CDR3aa: ASSFTGGTYEQY

v_gene: TRBV28
j_gene: TRBJ1-2
len: 13
CDR3aa: ASRLSTGTGGGYT

v_gene: TRBV9
j_gene: TRBJ1-4
len: 12
CDR3aa: ASSVGTGREKLF

v_gene: TRBV5-1
j_gene: TRBJ2-2
len: 16
CDR3aa: ASSLGPPGQTNTGELF

v_gene: TRBV24-1
j_gene: TRBJ2-1
len: 13
CDR3aa: ATSDSGGFYNEQF

v_gene: TRBV7-6
j_gene: TRBJ1-3
len: 10
CDR3aa: ASSGLRDTIY

v_gene: TRBV5-4
j_gene: TRBJ2-7
len: 12
CDR3aa: ASSWDGNSYEQY

v_gene: TRBV7-8
j_gene: TRBJ1-2
len: 14
CDR3aa: ASSLVRRGDGYGYT

v_gene: TRBV5-6
j_gene: TRBJ2-7
len: 11
CDR3aa: ASRIRGSYEQY

v_gene: TRBV19
j_gene: TRBJ2-5
len: 14
CDR3aa: ASSIAPAASAKTQY

v_gene: TRBV7-2
j_gene: TRBJ2-3
len: 12
CDR3aa: ASSFSGVTDTQY

v_gene: TRBV27
j_gene: TRBJ1-4
len: 12
CDR3aa: ASRLDREGEKLF

v_gene: TRBV19
j_gene: TRBJ1-5
len: 14
CDR3aa: ASSMIAPNLNQPQH

v_gene: TRBV3-1/TRBV3-2
j_gene: TRBJ1-1
len: 13
CDR3aa: ASSQDHYAVGEAF

v_gene: TRBV5-6
j_gene: TRBJ1-2
len: 14
CDR3aa: ASSLVSGQGSGGYT